These T cell receptor beta chains were read from a single sample in a study of blood T cells in healthy people across ages. TCRdb re-called the 5' RACE reads with MiXCR, one entry per CDR3 protein. The table lists about 1.8 million distinct CDR3 sequences, roughly 50% of them singletons. Sequencing was done on a sample of blood. These receptors were taken from a middle-aged woman in good health. Each CDR3 is given with its conserved first and last residue. Each record gives: CDR3 length, V gene, CDR3 protein.

15 | TRBV5-1 | CASSRTAFSYNEQFF
15 | TRBV5-1 | CASSPGHRENYEQYF
16 | TRBV2 | CASSSSTSLNTGELFF
12 | TRBV20-1 | CSAPTGDETQYF
14 | TRBV10-2 | CASSTTDSNQPQHF
15 | TRBV5-1 | CASSDRTGVNTEAFF
17 | TRBV4-3 | CASSQDQTSGSHNEQFF
13 | TRBV6-6 | CASSPTGFTEAFF
16 | TRBV7-6 | CASSLAARTSPHTQYF
12 | TRBV20-1 | CSSIYSNQPQHF
15 | TRBV7-2 | CASSLSTGGVYGYTF
13 | TRBV3-1 | CASSQDLEVTQYF
15 | TRBV28 | CASSAWVNQGYEQYF
13 | TRBV5-6 | CASSETLQVQDTF
16 | TRBV12-3/TRBV12-4 | CASTKRGATGINIQYF
15 | TRBV9 | CASRTGTSVRDTQYF
16 | TRBV4-2 | CASSQASGDWDYGYTF
14 | TRBV2 | CASGQDKTGDTQYF
14 | TRBV29-1 | CSVVAGEIYNEQYF
17 | TRBV10-3 | CAISTPAGGQYQETQYF
13 | TRBV20-1 | CSARVTGLGTQYF
13 | TRBV10-2 | CASTPTGGSEQYF
16 | TRBV6-2/TRBV6-3 | CASSYSHGTGSYEQYF
15 | TRBV20-1 | CSARVSGGARNEQFF
13 | TRBV2 | CASSELGYYEQYF
16 | TRBV5-6 | CASSLNRDSPFYGYTF